This T cell receptor (beta chain) was documented in a study of cytomegalovirus exposure and HLA in healthy donors. Researchers ran the PCR with 60 Vbeta and 13 Jbeta primers. Generated by immunoSEQ multiplex PCR, the TCRdb table keeps only in-frame clones and is missing some. The sample has under 90,000 clones; roughly 67% are singletons. V was shortened by 8 bases and J by 3 bases, with 12 bases between the two germline ends. The CDR3 has 13 residues. The germline V gene has CDR1 MDHEN and CDR2 SYDVKM. Sequencing was carried out using PBMCs. V and J are TRBV28 and TRBJ2-3; possible D gene TRBD1, 5 bases. This clonotype was obtained from a man aged 40-49 years in good health and CMV-seropositive. CDR3 amino acids: CASYPQGTDTQYF. CDR3 bases: TGTGCCAGCTACCCCCAGGGTACAGATACGCAGTATTTT.